This T cell receptor beta chain comes out of a study of Ad26.COV2.S vaccination and SARS-CoV-2 variants. Study information: Ad26.COV2.S, an intramuscular injection, was given once or twice 56 days apart.

Clones were sequenced by immunoSEQ multiplex PCR, and TCRdb holds only the in-frame ones, with some missing. Counted here are roughly 400,000 clones, 92% occurring once; the ten biggest clones make up roughly 1.7%. Described treatment: some 20 received Ad26.COV2.S at low or high dose, single or two shots; 5 received placebo; per-sample allocation not given. After the first vaccine or placebo injection, samples were drawn on day 63. The CDR3 has 18 amino acids. The V gene's germline CDR1 is SGDLS and CDR2 YYNGEE. Germline trimming cut 2 bases from V and 2 bases from J; bases unmatched to any gene: 10.

The sequenced sample was peripheral blood, obtained in a trial of Ad26.COV2.S vaccine versus placebo. The origin of this receptor is a person aged 18-60 years who received the Ad26.COV2.S COVID-19 vaccine or a placebo. This chain joins TRBV9 and TRBJ2-6; 7 bases agree with TRBD1. The CDR3 region is CASSVQTTTGTGANVLTF. The CDR3 nucleotides read TGTGCCAGCAGCGTTCAGACCACGACAGGGACTGGGGCCAACGTCCTGACTTTC.